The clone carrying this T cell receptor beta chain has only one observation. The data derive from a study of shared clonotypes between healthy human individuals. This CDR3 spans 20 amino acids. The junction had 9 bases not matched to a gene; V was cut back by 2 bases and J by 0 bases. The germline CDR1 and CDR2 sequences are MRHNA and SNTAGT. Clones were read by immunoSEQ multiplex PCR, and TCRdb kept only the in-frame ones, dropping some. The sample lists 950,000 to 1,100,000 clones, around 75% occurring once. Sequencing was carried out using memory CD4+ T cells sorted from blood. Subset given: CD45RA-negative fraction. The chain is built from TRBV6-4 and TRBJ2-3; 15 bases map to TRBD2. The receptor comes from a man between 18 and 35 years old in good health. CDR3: CASSDLGLAGGPRSTDTQYF. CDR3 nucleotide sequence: TGTGCCAGCAGTGACCTTGGACTAGCGGGAGGGCCTAGGAGCACAGATACGCAGTATTTT.